These 17 T cell receptor beta chains originate from one sample sequenced in a study of blood T cell repertoires in COVID-19 (dated by TCRdb to 2018 to 2020). Libraries were made using the immunoSEQ multiplex PCR assay. TCRdb provides this immuneACCESS table in a form limited to in-frame rearrangements. Some clones are lacking; in checked studies, under half of them reflect an unresolved V gene, and why the rest are absent is not known. The sample table lists about 74,000 clones, around 90% of them with a count of one. The ten biggest clones cover around 1.6% of the sample. Material: peripheral blood. The receptors were gathered from a man aged 45 to 65 with acute or convalescent COVID-19.

This chain links TRBV7-9 with TRBJ1-4, with TRBD1 matching over 10 bases. The germline V gene encodes CDR1 SEHNR and CDR2 FQNEAQ (reference sequence). The junction had 5 bases not matched to a gene; V was cut back by 5 bases and J by 8 bases. The CDR3 loop spans 14 amino acids. This chain's CDR3 is CASSRDRGNEKLFF. CDR3 bases: TGTGCCAGCAGCCGGGACAGGGGTAACGAAAAACTGTTTTTT.

V is TRBV5-5 and J is TRBJ2-7; no clear D gene. The CDR3 contains 12 residues. V lost 1 base, J lost 4 bases, and 6 bases lay in between. The germline CDR1 and CDR2 sequences are SGHKS and YYEKEE (reference sequence). The CDR3 DNA sequence: TGTGCCAGCAGCTTGTCCCGGTACGAGCAGTACTTC. This sequence encodes CASSLSRYEQYF.

This chain joins TRBV4-1 and TRBJ2-7; 8 positions match TRBD1. CDR1 is MGHRA and CDR2 is YSYEKL in the germline V gene. The CDR3 has 16 residues. V was clipped by 0 bases and J by 4 bases; unmatched bases: 8. The CDR3 loop reads CASSQDTGRGPYEQYF. The DNA for the CDR3 is TGCGCCAGCAGCCAAGATACTGGCAGGGGGCCGTACGAGCAGTACTTC.

With regard to this clone: The same CDR3 arises from other DNA sequences in this sample as well. The rearrangement links TRBV4-2 to TRBJ2-7; the match to TRBD1 covers 8 bases. Germline assignment: CDR1 LGHNA and CDR2 YNFKEQ. Trimming took 1 base from V and 4 from J; bases not matched to a gene: 3. The CDR3 length is 14 residues. This CDR3 reads CASSQGQGAYEQYF. The CDR3 DNA follows: TGTGCCAGCAGCCAAGGGCAGGGGGCGTACGAGCAGTACTTC.

V gene TRBV28 combines with J gene TRBJ1-6, with 8 bases matching TRBD1. The junction had 6 bases not matched to a gene; V was cut back by 5 bases and J by 6 bases. Germline V lookup: CDR1 MDHEN, CDR2 SYDVKM. The CDR3 extends over 15 amino acids. CDR3 sequence: CASSRWDRSNSPLHF. The CDR3 coding sequence is TGTGCCAGCAGTCGGTGGGACAGGTCTAATTCACCCCTCCACTTT. Variable domain in full (rest from reference TRBV28 and TRBJ1-6): DVKVTQSSRYLVKRTGEKVFLECVQDMDHENMFWYRQDPGLGLRLIYFSYDVKMKEKGDIPEGYSVSREKKERFSLILESASTNQTSMYLCASSRWDRSNSPLHFGNGTRLTVT.

V and J are TRBV18 and TRBJ2-1; TRBD2 aligns across 15 bases. V lost 2 bases and J lost 4; bases outside the gene matches: 6. This CDR3 contains 18 residues. Germline CDR1 KGHSH, CDR2 LQKENI. Here the CDR3 reads CASSPNSGTSGGYNEQFF. CDR3 DNA sequence: TGTGCCAGCTCACCAAACTCCGGGACTAGCGGGGGGTACAATGAGCAGTTCTTC.

V is TRBV21-1 and J is TRBJ1-4. TRBV21-1 is a pseudogene locus. The CDR3 has 16 residues. CDR3 region: CASRTPEEITNEKLFF. The CDR3 DNA is TGTGCCAGCAGGACTCCAGAGGAAATAACTAATGAAAAACTGTTTTTT.

This clone was recorded a few times. The chain employs TRBV27 and TRBJ2-7; 9 nucleotides agree with TRBD2. V dropped 6 bases and J dropped 5; count of bases not matched to a gene: 11. The CDR3 is made up of 15 amino acids. Germline V gene data show CDR1 as MNHEY and CDR2 as SMNVEV (reference sequence). The CDR3 region is CASRAASGRFNEQYF. CDR3 coding DNA: TGTGCCAGCAGGGCCGCGAGCGGGAGGTTTAACGAGCAGTACTTC.

The chain links TRBV11-3 to TRBJ2-7, with D tentatively TRBD1 (6 bases). V dropped 5 bases and J dropped 4 bases, with 12 bases sitting between them. CDR3 size: 13 residues. The V gene's germline CDR1 is SGHNT and CDR2 YENEEA. The CDR3 DNA reads TGTGCCAGCAGCCGACGAGGGGGTTACGAGCAGTACTTC. Translated, it gives CASSRRGGYEQYF. The full variable domain, with the rest looked up from reference TRBV11-3 and TRBJ2-7, is EAGVVQSPRYKIIEKKQPVAFWCNPISGHNTLYWYLQNLGQGPELLIRYENEEAVDDSQLPKDRFSAERLKGVDSTLKIQPAELGDSAVYLCASSRRGGYEQYFGPGTRLTVT.

The V and J genes are TRBV10-2 and TRBJ2-2, with TRBD1 matching over 11 bases. The CDR3 sequence is 18 residues long. V lost 3 bases and J lost 7; bases outside the gene matches: 13. Germline V lookup: CDR1 WSHSY, CDR2 SAAADI. The CDR3 reads CASSENDWDRGYHGELFF. CDR3 DNA sequence: TGCGCCAGCAGTGAAAATGATTGGGACAGGGGGTATCACGGGGAGCTGTTTTTT.

The rearrangement uses TRBV19 and TRBJ2-1; tentatively, D is TRBD2 (5 bases). Trimming cost V 1 base and J 5 bases, with 12 bases left between them. Germline CDR1 is LNHDA and CDR2 is SQIVND (reference sequence). This CDR3 is built from 15 residues. CDR3: CASSIVPGGNNEQFF. The CDR3 bases are TGTGCCAGTAGTATAGTACCAGGAGGAAACAATGAGCAGTTCTTC.

The CDR3 DNA is TGTGCCAGCAGCCCACAGACAGGAGCCAATGAGCAGTTCTTC. Its protein product is CASSPQTGANEQFF. The chain carries TRBV11-2 and TRBJ2-1, with a possible D match to TRBD1 (6 bases). V lost 5 bases and J 6 bases, leaving 14 bases between the germline ends. The CDR3 is 14 residues long. CDR1 is SGHAT and CDR2 is FQNNGV in the germline V gene.

This sequence joins TRBV19 and TRBJ2-5, with a possible D match to TRBD1 (6 bases). Germline V CDR1 and CDR2: LNHDA, SQIVND (reference sequence). Trimming shortened V by 6 bases and J by 3 bases, and 11 bases separated the two germline ends. The CDR3 is 13 amino acids. The CDR3 is CASSRNREETQYF. In nucleotides, the CDR3 is TGTGCCAGTAGCCGAAACAGGGAAGAGACCCAGTACTTC.

This sequence joins TRBV5-1 and TRBJ2-7; 9 bases are a match to TRBD2. The CDR3 length is 14 residues. V gave up 2 bases and J gave up 7 bases; unmatched junction bases: 7. Germline V gene data show CDR1 as SGHRS and CDR2 as YFSETQ. The CDR3 reads CASSFFSGSGEQYF. For the CDR3, the DNA is TGCGCCAGCAGCTTTTTTAGCGGGAGTGGGGAGCAGTACTTC.

The V gene is TRBV5-1, the J gene TRBJ2-2; 8 bases map to TRBD2. Losses at the gene ends were 1 base for V and 2 bases for J; bases not matched to a gene: 7. Germline V CDR1 and CDR2: SGHRS, YFSETQ. This CDR3 is built from 17 residues. The CDR3 DNA sequence: TGCGCCAGCAGCTTGCCCCCCAGCGGGGGTAACACCGGGGAGCTGTTTTTT. Its protein product is CASSLPPSGGNTGELFF.

The chain uses TRBV6-1 and TRBJ2-1; perhaps TRBD2 as D (6 bases). Germline assignment: CDR1 MNHNS and CDR2 SASEGT. The ends were cut back, 7 bases at V and 8 bases at J, with 21 bases in the middle. This CDR3 contains 15 residues. In nucleotides, the CDR3 is TGTGCCAGCATGACTAGTATTATCGGCCAGTATGAGCAGTTCTTC. Translating it yields CASMTSIIGQYEQFF.

The chain couples TRBV28 to TRBJ1-6; D is ambiguous. The V end was cut by 2 bases, the J end by 3 bases, with 5 bases between. Germline V gene lookup returns CDR1 MDHEN and CDR2 SYDVKM. This CDR3 is 14 amino acids long. The CDR3 DNA follows: TGTGCCAGCAGTTTACAGGTCTATAATTCACCCCTCCACTTT. Encoded protein: CASSLQVYNSPLHF.